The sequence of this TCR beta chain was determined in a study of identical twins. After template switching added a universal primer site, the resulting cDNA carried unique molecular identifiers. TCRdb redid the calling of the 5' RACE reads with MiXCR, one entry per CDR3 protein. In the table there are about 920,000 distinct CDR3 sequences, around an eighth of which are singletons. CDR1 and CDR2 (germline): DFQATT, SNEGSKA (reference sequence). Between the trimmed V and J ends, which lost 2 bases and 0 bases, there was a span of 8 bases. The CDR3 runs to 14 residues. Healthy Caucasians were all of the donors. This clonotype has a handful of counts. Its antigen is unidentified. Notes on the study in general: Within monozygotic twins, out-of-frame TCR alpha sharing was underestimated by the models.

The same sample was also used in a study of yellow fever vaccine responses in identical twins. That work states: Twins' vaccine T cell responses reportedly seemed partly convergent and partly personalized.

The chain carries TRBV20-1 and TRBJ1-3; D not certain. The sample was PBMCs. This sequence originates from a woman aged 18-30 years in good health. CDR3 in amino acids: CSARLGSSGNTIYF. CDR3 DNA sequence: TGCAGTGCTAGATTGGGGAGCTCTGGAAACACCATATATTTT.